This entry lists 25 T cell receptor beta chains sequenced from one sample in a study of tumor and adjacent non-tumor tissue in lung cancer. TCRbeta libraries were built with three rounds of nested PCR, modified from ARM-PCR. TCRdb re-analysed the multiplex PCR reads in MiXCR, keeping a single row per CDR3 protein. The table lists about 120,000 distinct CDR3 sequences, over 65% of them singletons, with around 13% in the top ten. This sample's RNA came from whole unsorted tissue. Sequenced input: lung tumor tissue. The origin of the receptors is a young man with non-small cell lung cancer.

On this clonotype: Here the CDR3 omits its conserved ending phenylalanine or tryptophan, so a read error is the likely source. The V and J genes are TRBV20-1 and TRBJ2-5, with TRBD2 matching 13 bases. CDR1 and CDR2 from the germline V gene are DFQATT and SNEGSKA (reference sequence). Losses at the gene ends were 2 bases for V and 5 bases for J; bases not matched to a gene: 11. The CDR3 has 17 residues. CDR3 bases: TGCAGTGCTAGAACCGGACTAGCGGGAGTGCCGCGGGAGACCCAGTACTTA. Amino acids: CSARTGLAGVPRETQYL.

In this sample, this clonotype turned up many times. CDR3 sequence: CASSPLAGVSYEQYF. The CDR3 DNA is TGTGCCAGCAGCCCACTAGCGGGGGTCTCCTACGAGCAGTACTTC. The chain uses TRBV6-5 and TRBJ2-7, with 11 bases lining up with TRBD2. With 6 bases clipped from V and 0 bases from J, the junction kept 4 bases outside the gene matches. This CDR3 comprises 15 residues. CDR1 is MNHEY and CDR2 is SVGAGI in the germline V gene.

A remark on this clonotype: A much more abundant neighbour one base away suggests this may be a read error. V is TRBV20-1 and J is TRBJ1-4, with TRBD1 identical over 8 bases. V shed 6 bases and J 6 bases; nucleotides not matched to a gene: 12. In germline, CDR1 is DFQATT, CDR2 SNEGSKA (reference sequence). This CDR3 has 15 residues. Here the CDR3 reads CSAMTGVDPYEKLFF. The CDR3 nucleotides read TGCAGTGCAATGACAGGGGTTGATCCCTATGAAAAACTGTTTTTT.

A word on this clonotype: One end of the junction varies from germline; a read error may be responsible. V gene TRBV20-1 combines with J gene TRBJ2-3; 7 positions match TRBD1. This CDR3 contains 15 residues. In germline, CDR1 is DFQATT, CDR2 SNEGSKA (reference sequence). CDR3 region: CSVKTGHGGTDTQYF. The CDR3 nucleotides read TGCAGTGTGAAGACAGGGCATGGTGGCACAGATACGCAGTACTTT.

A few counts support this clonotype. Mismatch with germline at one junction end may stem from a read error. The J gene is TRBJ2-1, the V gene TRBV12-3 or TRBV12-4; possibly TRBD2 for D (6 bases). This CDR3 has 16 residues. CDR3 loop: CASRPSLAMSYSEQFF. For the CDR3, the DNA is TGTGCCAGCAGGCCCTCACTAGCTATGTCCTACAGTGAGCAGTTCTTC.

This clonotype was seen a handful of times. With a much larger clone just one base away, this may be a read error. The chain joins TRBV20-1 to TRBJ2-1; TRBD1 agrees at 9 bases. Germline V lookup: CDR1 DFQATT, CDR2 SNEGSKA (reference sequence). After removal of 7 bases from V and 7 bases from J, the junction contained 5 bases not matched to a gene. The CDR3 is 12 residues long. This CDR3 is CSVRDRVNEQFF. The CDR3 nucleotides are TGCAGTGTCAGGGACAGGGTTAATGAGCAGTTCTTC.

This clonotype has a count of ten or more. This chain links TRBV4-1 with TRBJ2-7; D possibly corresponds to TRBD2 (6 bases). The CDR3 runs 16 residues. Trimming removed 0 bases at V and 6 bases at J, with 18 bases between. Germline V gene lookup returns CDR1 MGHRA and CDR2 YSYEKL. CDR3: CASSQDQGQGGIEQYF. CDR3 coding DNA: TGCGCCAGCAGCCAAGATCAAGGGCAGGGCGGGATCGAGCAGTACTTC.

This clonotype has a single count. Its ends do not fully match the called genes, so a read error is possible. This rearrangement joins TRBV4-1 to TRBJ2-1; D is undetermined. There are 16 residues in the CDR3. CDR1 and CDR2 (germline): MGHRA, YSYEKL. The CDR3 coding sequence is TGCGCCAACAGCCAGGTCATCCCCAGTTGGCACAATGAGCAGTTCTTC. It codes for CANSQVIPSWHNEQFF.

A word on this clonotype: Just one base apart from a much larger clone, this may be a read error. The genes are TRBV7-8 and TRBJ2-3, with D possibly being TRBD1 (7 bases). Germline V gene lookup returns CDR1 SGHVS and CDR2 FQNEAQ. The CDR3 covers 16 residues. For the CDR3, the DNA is TGTGCCAGCAGCTTATCAGGGGGGTCGGGCACAGATACGCACTATTTT. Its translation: CASSLSGGSGTDTHYF.

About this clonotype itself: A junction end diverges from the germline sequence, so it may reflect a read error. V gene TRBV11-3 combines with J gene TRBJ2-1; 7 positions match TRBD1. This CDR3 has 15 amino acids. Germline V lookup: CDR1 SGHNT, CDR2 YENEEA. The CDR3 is CASSLGMGQNNEHFF. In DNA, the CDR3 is TGTGCCAGCAGCCTGGGAATGGGACAGAACAATGAGCACTTCTTC.

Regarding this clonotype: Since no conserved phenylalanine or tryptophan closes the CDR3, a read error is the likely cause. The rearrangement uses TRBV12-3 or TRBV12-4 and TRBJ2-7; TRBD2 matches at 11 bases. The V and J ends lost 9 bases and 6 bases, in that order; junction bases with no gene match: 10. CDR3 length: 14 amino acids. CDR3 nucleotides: TGTGCCAGTAGTGGGACTAGCGGAGGGGGCGAGCAGTACATC. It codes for CASSGTSGGGEQYI.

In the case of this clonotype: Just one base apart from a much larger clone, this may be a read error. The CDR3 loop reads CSVSQGDYGYSF. CDR3 sequence (DNA): TGCAGCGTTTCCCAGGGGGACTATGGCTACAGCTTC. The chain employs TRBV29-1 and TRBJ1-2, with 7 bases that match TRBD1. In germline, CDR1 is SQVTM, CDR2 ANQGSEA. This CDR3 has 12 residues.

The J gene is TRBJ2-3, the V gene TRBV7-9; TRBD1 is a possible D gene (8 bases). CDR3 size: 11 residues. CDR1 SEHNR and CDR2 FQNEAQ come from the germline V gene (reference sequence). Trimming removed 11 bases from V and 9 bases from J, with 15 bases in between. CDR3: CASGGGGTQYF. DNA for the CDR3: TGTGCCTCAGGGGGCGGGGGAACGCAGTATTTT.

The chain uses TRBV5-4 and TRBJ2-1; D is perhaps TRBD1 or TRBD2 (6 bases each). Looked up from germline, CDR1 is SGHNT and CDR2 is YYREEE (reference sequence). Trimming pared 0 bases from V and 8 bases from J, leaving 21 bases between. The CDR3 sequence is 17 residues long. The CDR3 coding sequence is TGTGCCAGCAGCTTGGGCTCCGGGGGCCCTTGGAGAGATGAGCAGTTCTTC. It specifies CASSLGSGGPWRDEQFF.

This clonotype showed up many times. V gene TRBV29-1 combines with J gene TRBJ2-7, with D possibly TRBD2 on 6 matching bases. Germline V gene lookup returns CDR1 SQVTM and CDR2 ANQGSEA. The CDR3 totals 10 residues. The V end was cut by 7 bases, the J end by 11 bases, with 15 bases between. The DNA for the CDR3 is TGCAGCGCTGCAGGGACTCATGAGTACTTC. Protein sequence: CSAAGTHEYF.

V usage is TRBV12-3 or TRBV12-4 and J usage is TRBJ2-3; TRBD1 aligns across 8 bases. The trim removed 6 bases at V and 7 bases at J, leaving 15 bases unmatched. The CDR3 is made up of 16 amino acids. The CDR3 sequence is CASSVPQGELSNTQYF. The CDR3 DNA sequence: TGTGCCAGCAGCGTGCCACAGGGGGAGCTTTCAAATACGCAGTATTTT.

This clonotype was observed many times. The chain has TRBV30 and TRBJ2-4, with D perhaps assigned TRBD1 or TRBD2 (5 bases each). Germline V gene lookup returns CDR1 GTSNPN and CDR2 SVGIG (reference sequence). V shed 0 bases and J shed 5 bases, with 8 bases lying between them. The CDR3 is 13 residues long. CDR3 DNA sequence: TGTGCCTGGAGTGTCCAGGGACAAAACATTCAGTACTTC. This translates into CAWSVQGQNIQYF.

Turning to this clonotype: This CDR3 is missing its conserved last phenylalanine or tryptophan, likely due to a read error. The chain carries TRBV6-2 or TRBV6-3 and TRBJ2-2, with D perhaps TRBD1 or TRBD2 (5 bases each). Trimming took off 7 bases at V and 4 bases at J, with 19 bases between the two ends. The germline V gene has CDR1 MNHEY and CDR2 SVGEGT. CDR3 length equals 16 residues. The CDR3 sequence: CASTVLGQGVTGELFY. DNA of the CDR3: TGTGCCAGCACCGTCCTAGGTCAGGGAGTCACCGGGGAGCTGTTTTAT.

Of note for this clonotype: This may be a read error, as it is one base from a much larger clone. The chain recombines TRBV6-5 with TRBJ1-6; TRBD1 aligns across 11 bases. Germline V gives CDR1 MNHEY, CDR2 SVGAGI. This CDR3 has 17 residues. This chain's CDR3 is CASSQGQGAIGNLPLHF. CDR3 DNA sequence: TGTGCCAGCAGTCAAGGACAGGGGGCGATTGGGAATTTACCCCTCCACTTT.

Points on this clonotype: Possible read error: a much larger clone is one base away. DNA for the CDR3: TGTGCCAGCAAGGCACAGGGTGCCTATGGCTACACCTTC. This sequence encodes CASKAQGAYGYTF. The genes are TRBV6-5 and TRBJ1-2, with D possibly TRBD1 on 6 matching bases. The CDR3 loop spans 13 amino acids. Trimming stripped 7 bases from V and 4 bases from J, with 13 bases between. Per the germline V gene, CDR1 is MNHEY and CDR2 is SVGAGI.

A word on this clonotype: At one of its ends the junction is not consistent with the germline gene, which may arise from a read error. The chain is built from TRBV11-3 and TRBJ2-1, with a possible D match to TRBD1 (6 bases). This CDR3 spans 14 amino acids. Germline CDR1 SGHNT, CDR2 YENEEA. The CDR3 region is CASSLPDRDNEHFF. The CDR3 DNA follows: TGTGCCAGCAGCTTGCCGGACAGAGACAATGAGCACTTCTTC.

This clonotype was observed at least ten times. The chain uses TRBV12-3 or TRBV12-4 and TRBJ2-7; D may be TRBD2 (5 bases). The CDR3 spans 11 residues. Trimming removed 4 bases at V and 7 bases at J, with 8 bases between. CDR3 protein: CASSSRGEQYF. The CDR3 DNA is TGTGCCAGCAGTTCCAGAGGGGAGCAGTACTTC.

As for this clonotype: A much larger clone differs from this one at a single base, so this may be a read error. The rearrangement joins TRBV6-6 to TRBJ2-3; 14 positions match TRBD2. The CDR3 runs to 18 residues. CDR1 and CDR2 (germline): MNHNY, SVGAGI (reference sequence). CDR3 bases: TGTGCCAGCAGTTACTCGGTTGGACTAGCGGGGGGTGGAGATACGCACTATTTT. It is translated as CASSYSVGLAGGGDTHYF.

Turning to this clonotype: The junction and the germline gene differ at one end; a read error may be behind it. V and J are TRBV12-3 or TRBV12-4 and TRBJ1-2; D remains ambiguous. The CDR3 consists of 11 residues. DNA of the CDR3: TGTGCCAGTAGTCGGCGGAATGGCTACACCTTT. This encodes CASSRRNGYTF.

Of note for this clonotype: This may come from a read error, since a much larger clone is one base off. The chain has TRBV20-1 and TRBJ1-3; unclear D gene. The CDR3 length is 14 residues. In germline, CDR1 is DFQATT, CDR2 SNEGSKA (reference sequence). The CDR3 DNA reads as TGCAATGCTAGTCCAGGACCCTCTGGAAACACCATATATTTT. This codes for CNASPGPSGNTIYF.